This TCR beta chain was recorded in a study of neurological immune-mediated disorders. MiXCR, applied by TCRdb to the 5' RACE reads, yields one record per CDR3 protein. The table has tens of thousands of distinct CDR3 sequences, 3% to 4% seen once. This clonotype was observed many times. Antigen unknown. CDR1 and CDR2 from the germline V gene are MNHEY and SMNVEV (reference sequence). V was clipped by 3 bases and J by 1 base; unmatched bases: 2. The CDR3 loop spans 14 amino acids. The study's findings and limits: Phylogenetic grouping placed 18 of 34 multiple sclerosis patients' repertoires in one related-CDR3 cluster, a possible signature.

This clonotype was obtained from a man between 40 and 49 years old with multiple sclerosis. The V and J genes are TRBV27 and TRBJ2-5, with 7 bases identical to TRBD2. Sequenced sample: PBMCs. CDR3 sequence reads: CASSFGRGQETQYF. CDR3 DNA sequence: TGTGCCAGCAGTTTTGGGAGGGGCCAAGAGACCCAGTACTTC.